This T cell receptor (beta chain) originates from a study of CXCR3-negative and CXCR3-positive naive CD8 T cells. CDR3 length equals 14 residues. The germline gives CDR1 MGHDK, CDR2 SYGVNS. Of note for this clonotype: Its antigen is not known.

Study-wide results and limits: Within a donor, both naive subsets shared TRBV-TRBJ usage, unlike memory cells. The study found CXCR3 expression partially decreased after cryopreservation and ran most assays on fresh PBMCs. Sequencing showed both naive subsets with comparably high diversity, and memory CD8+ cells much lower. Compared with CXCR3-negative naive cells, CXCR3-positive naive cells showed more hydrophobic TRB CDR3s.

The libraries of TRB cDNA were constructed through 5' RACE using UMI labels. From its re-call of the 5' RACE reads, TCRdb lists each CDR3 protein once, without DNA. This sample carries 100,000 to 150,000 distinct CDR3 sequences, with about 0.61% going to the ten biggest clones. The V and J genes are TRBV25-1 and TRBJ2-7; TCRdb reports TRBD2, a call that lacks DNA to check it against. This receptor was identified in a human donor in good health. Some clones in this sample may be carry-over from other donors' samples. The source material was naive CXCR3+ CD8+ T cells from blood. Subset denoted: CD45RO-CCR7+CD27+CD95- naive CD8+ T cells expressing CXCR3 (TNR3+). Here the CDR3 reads CASSDLAGGYEQYF.